The source of this T cell receptor (beta chain) is a study of patients and donors after allogeneic stem cell transplantation. TCRdb recomputed calls from the RT-PCR reads with MiXCR, one row per CDR3 protein. The repertoire holds about 960,000 distinct CDR3 sequences, with around 17% as singletons. CDR3 length: 15 residues. Germline V gene data show CDR1 as MGHRA and CDR2 as YSYEKL. Trimming removed 4 bases from V and 4 bases from J, with 16 bases in between. The genes are TRBV4-1 and TRBJ1-1; possible D gene TRBD1, 5 bases. Input material: blood, either unsorted or a sorted T cell fraction (not recorded which). The clonotype originates from a human donor who was either an allogeneic HSCT recipient or a stem cell or donor lymphocyte infusion donor (not recorded which). It is not recorded whose cells these are; they may come from a transplant donor. CDR3 residues: CASSPRRGVGTEAFF. The CDR3 bases are TGCGCCAGCAGCCCTCGAAGGGGCGTGGGCACTGAAGCTTTCTTT.